The clone carrying this TCR beta chain showed up many times. These data come from a study of glioma-infiltrating T cells after dendritic cell vaccination. Assay used: immunoSEQ multiplex PCR; TCRdb lists only in-frame clones, some missing. Of tens of thousands of clones in the sample, over 75% were seen once. V was clipped by 0 bases and J by 0 bases, with 10 bases between them. Germline CDR1 SGHDT, CDR2 YYEEEE. CDR3 length: 16 amino acids. The TCR comes from a human donor with glioblastoma. The sequencing here drew on blood, taken before dendritic cell vaccination. The rearrangement joins TRBV5-6 to TRBJ1-3; D is uncertain. In DNA, the CDR3 is TGTGCCAGCAGCTTGGGCGGCCGTGCCTCTGGAAACACCATATATTTT. This codes for CASSLGGRASGNTIYF.